This T cell receptor beta chain was captured by sequencing in a study of tissue T cells after allogeneic stem cell transplantation. Study outcomes and limitations: Only a limited share of tissue TCRs appeared in blood or spleen.

Germline values: CDR1 SGHDT, CDR2 FRDEAV. CDR3 size: 14 residues. With 5 bases clipped from V and 0 bases from J, the junction kept 3 bases outside the gene matches. As to this clone: Its target is unknown. Genes and germline come from the mouse. Read data end 1 residue before the CDR3 end; the end is taken from the germline J gene.

TCRdb's copy holds only in-frame clones and misses some; the assay was immunoSEQ multiplex PCR. The sample yields roughly 45,000 clones, roughly 73% seen once. This chain links TRBV14 with TRBJ2-7, with TRBD1 matching 9 bases. The clonotype comes from a pool of C57BL/6 mice in good health. The specimen sequenced was sorted cells pooled from one or two spleens. Partial CDR3 DNA: TGTGCCAGCAGAGACAGGGGGAGCTCCTATGAACAGTAC. It specifies CASRDRGSSYEQY. The complete CDR3 sequence is CASRDRGSSYEQYF.